The T cell receptor (beta chain) under discussion was sequenced for a study of technical replicates of blood from a handful of donors. TCRdb's table, derived via immunoSEQ multiplex PCR, lists solely in-frame clones and lacks some. This sample has about 84,000 clones, with roughly 93% found just once. The CDR3 spans 14 residues. In germline, CDR1 is WNHNN, CDR2 SYGVQD (reference sequence). The V segment lost 3 bases and the J segment 2 bases; nucleotides outside the gene matches: 2. The sequenced sample was T cells isolated from PBMCs. The TCR originated in a human donor in good health. The chain employs TRBV10-1 and TRBJ2-3, with 7 bases that match TRBD2. The CDR3 DNA reads TGCGCCAGCAGTGACGGGAGGACCACAGATACGCAGTATTTT. This encodes CASSDGRTTDTQYF.